This T cell receptor beta chain was observed in a study of blood T cell repertoires in COVID-19. Study details: COVID-19 samples collected from the United States, Italy and Spain covered acute and convalescent phases.

V lost 2 bases and J lost 8, with 9 bases in between. There are 12 residues in the CDR3. From germline, CDR1 is LGHNT and CDR2 FRNRAP. Authors' analysis steps: Estimation of nucleated cell counts relied on the amplification of reference gene primers. TCRdb keeps only in-frame clones here, not all; method: immunoSEQ multiplex PCR. V and J calls and clone size are those listed in that table; D and trimming were worked out from the DNA. Of some 350,000 clones in the sample, roughly 84% were seen once. Participants were placed into cohorts based on the clinical history they reported. The sequencing sample was made of PBMCs or T cells enriched from blood (not recorded which). V and J are TRBV12-5 and TRBJ1-1, with no clear D. This TCR was recovered from a woman aged 25 to 39 who had recovered from COVID-19. This chain's CDR3 is CASGLYQEEAFF. Here the CDR3 DNA reads TGTGCTAGTGGTTTGTACCAGGAAGAAGCTTTCTTT.